This T cell receptor beta chain was retrieved from a study of T cell responses to AZD1222 COVID-19 vaccine. The study, taken as a whole, reports: CD4 TCRs linked to vaccination spanned spike, dominating at 160-218 and 743-854. Just a handful of AZD1222 recipients tested seropositive at baseline.

A remark on this clone: Its matching antigen is unknown.

Repertoires were generated with immunoSEQ multiplex PCR, while TCRdb's copy carries only in-frame clones and drops some. The sample yields 97,000 or so clones, almost 85% seen once. Trimming left V 6 bases short and J 7 bases short, with 18 bases between. The CDR3 has 15 residues. Germline V gene sequence: CDR1 KGHSH, CDR2 LQKENI. The sample here was peripheral blood, taken on day 0 of AZD1222 vaccination. This clonotype was sampled from an adult in good health. The chain uses TRBV18 and TRBJ1-4; no definite D call. Written as DNA, the CDR3 is TGTGCCAGCTCTCGATCTGACGCTACGGGTGAAAAACTGTTTTTT. It yields the protein CASSRSDATGEKLFF.